This note documents a single T cell receptor (beta chain) sequence. The antigen is unknown. Genomic DNA acted as the template from which TCR beta VDJ combination and CDR3 sequence profiling were carried out. TCRdb ran MiXCR on the reads and lists one entry per CDR3 protein. The sample consists of some 150,000 distinct CDR3 sequences, 71% of them appearing once. The germline gives CDR1 SGHTA, CDR2 FQGNSA. The CDR3 consists of 14 residues. V lost 6 bases to trimming and J lost 3 bases, with 14 bases between them. Patients picked for sequencing had shown CD8+CD57+ cell expansion detected by flow cytometry. This entry belongs to a study of CD8+CD57+ T cells in acquired aplastic anemia. Study-level results: Patients and controls had CD8+ Simpson's diversity values that were not significantly distinct.

The TCR comes from a human donor with aplastic anemia. The rearrangement links TRBV7-2 to TRBJ2-5; possibly TRBD1 or TRBD2 for D (5 bases each). The material sequenced was sorted CD4+, CD8+, or CD8+CD57+ T cells (not recorded which) from PBMCs. The CDR3 loop is CASSLSRGKETQYF. Written as DNA, the CDR3 is TGTGCCAGCAGTTTATCGAGGGGCAAAGAGACCCAGTACTTC.